These 16 T cell receptor beta chains came from one sample sequenced in a study of OX40 agonist ivuxolimab in advanced cancers. The repertoire was sequenced with immunoSEQ multiplex PCR; TCRdb's copy has only in-frame clones and lacks some. The table includes about 44,000 clones, approximately 85% detected once. The material sequenced was CD4+ or CD8+ T cells sorted from blood, taken in a trial of the OX40 agonist ivuxolimab. These receptors all come from an adult with an advanced solid tumor such as melanoma, head and neck, liver or kidney cancer.

This clone was picked up a small number of times. The chain uses TRBV13 and TRBJ1-2; TRBD1 aligns across 9 bases. Germline CDR1 and CDR2: PRHDT and FYEKMQ (reference sequence). The CDR3 consists of 15 residues. The J segment lost 0 bases and the V segment lost 4 bases, leaving 3 bases of the junction unmatched. CDR3 amino acids: CASSSRTGANYGYTF. The CDR3 DNA is TGTGCCAGCAGCTCGAGGACAGGGGCTAACTATGGCTACACCTTC.

This chain links TRBV10-1 with TRBJ1-1; 7 bases match TRBD1. The CDR3 loop spans 13 amino acids. CDR1 is WNHNN, CDR2 SYGVQD, per germline (reference sequence). J lost 5 bases, V lost 6 bases, and 6 bases had no gene match. The CDR3 loop is CASRDRQGTEAFF. Here the CDR3 DNA reads TGCGCCAGCAGGGACAGGCAGGGTACTGAAGCTTTCTTT.

V usage is TRBV5-4 and J usage is TRBJ2-6; 8 bases align to TRBD1. Germline trimming cut 4 bases from V and 1 base from J; bases unmatched to any gene: 7. CDR1 and CDR2 from the germline V gene are SGHNT and YYREEE (reference sequence). The CDR3 runs 17 residues. The DNA for the CDR3 is TGTGCCAGCAGCCAAGGACAGGGACAATCTGGGGCCAACGTCCTGACTTTC. This encodes CASSQGQGQSGANVLTF.

The V and J genes are TRBV5-8 and TRBJ1-6; D is unresolved. Germline CDR1 reads SGHTS; CDR2 reads YDEGEE. CDR3 length: 15 amino acids. Trimming took 1 base from V and 8 from J, leaving 13 bases between them. CDR3 sequence reads: CASSLRSVGDSPLHF. Written as DNA, the CDR3 is TGTGCCAGCAGCTTGAGATCGGTCGGAGATTCACCCCTCCACTTT.

This CDR3 is CAISESGNQPQHF. CDR3 DNA sequence: TGTGCCATCAGTGAAAGTGGGAATCAGCCCCAGCATTTT. The chain links TRBV10-3 to TRBJ1-5; unclear D gene. Germline V CDR1 and CDR2: ENHRY, SYGVKD. CDR3 length equals 13 residues. The ends were cut back, 3 bases at V and 4 bases at J, with 7 bases in the middle.

This chain uses TRBV7-9 with TRBJ1-5, with D hard to call. CDR1 SEHNR and CDR2 FQNEAQ come from the germline V gene (reference sequence). Trimming stripped 8 bases from V and 0 bases from J, with 11 bases between. This CDR3 is 14 amino acids long. The DNA of the CDR3 is TGTGCCAGCCCGGTGGTAAATAGCAATCAGCCCCAGCATTTT. It is translated as CASPVVNSNQPQHF.

The chain employs TRBV10-3 and TRBJ1-1, with D perhaps matching TRBD1 (6 bases). The germline V and J ends were trimmed by 7 bases and 0 bases, with 12 bases remaining between them. The length of the CDR3 is 14 residues. Germline V gives CDR1 ENHRY, CDR2 SYGVKD. The CDR3 nucleotides are TGTGCCATCAAACAACAGGGCTTGAACACTGAAGCTTTCTTT. It specifies CAIKQQGLNTEAFF.

The chain couples TRBV5-5 to TRBJ1-1; D unclear. The germline CDR1 and CDR2 sequences are SGHKS and YYEKEE (reference sequence). This CDR3 has 11 amino acids. V was clipped by 4 bases and J by 1 base, with 2 bases between them. As DNA, the CDR3 is TGTGCCAGCAGCCGGAACACTGAAGCTTTCTTT. Protein product: CASSRNTEAFF.

To note about this clone: The same CDR3 also results from other DNA sequences found in this sample. This chain uses TRBV11-3 with TRBJ2-7; D assignment may be TRBD1 or TRBD2 (6 bases each). The CDR3 has 14 amino acids. The V gene's germline CDR1 is SGHNT and CDR2 YENEEA. V lost 7 bases and J 2 bases, leaving 15 bases between the germline ends. The CDR3 region is CASTPGAYPYEQYV. Here the CDR3 DNA reads TGTGCCAGCACCCCGGGGGCCTACCCCTACGAGCAGTACGTC.

J is TRBJ1-1 and V is TRBV19; D remains ambiguous. V gave up 0 bases and J gave up 0 bases, with 2 bases separating them. The CDR3 is 13 amino acids. Germline V CDR1 and CDR2: LNHDA, SQIVND (reference sequence). CDR3: CASSIEMNTEAFF. The CDR3 DNA sequence: TGTGCCAGTAGTATAGAAATGAACACTGAAGCTTTCTTT.

V usage is TRBV15 and J usage is TRBJ2-5; no definite D call. Germline lookup yields CDR1 LNHNV and CDR2 YYDKDF (reference sequence). The CDR3 is 16 residues long. Trimming pared 0 bases from V and 0 bases from J, leaving 11 bases between. In nucleotides, the CDR3 is TGTGCCACCAGCAGAGAATCGGGCAGTTACCAAGAGACCCAGTACTTC. This sequence encodes CATSRESGSYQETQYF.

The chain has TRBV27 and TRBJ2-5; D ambiguous. CDR3 length equals 11 residues. Trimming removed 2 bases from V and 6 bases from J, with 4 bases in between. Germline loops: CDR1 MNHEY, CDR2 SMNVEV (reference sequence). The CDR3 region is CASSLGKTQYF. CDR3 in DNA: TGTGCCAGCAGTTTAGGGAAGACCCAGTACTTC.

This chain links TRBV5-6 with TRBJ2-4; D is possibly TRBD1 (6 bases). Deletions cut 0 bases from V and 1 base from J, with 8 bases between. This CDR3 spans 15 amino acids. Germline V gene data show CDR1 as SGHDT and CDR2 as YYEEEE. CDR3 protein: CASSLAGVAKNIQYF. CDR3 DNA: TGTGCCAGCAGCTTGGCAGGGGTGGCCAAAAACATTCAGTACTTC. The full variable domain, in which reference TRBV5-6 and TRBJ2-4 provide the parts outside the CDR3, is DAGVTQSPTHLIKTRGQQVTLRCSPKSGHDTVSWYQQALGQGPQFIFQYYEEEERQRGNFPDRFSGHQFPNYSSELNVNALLLGDSALYLCASSLAGVAKNIQYFGAGTRLSVL.

CDR3 protein: CGVTGGAYTEAFF. CDR3 in DNA: TGTGGCGTAACAGGGGGCGCATACACTGAAGCTTTCTTT. This chain connects TRBV12-5 to TRBJ1-1; 9 bases match TRBD1. Germline assignment: CDR1 LGHNT and CDR2 FRNRAP. The CDR3 consists of 13 residues.

V is TRBV7-2 and J is TRBJ1-1; D perhaps matches TRBD1 (5 bases). In germline, CDR1 is SGHTA, CDR2 FQGNSA. V was pared by 5 bases and J by 1 base, with 14 bases between. The CDR3 length is 15 residues. The CDR3 nucleotides read TGTGCCAGCAGCCTCCGTAGAGGACAGAACACTGAAGCTTTCTTT. Its protein is CASSLRRGQNTEAFF.

CDR3 sequence: CASRGPGNTEAFF. CDR3 DNA sequence: TGTGCCAGCAGGGGGCCAGGCAACACTGAAGCTTTCTTT. The V call is TRBV28, the J call TRBJ1-1; maybe TRBD1 (5 bases). The germline gives CDR1 MDHEN, CDR2 SYDVKM. Deletions cut 6 bases from V and 2 bases from J, with 10 bases between. The CDR3 length is 13 residues.